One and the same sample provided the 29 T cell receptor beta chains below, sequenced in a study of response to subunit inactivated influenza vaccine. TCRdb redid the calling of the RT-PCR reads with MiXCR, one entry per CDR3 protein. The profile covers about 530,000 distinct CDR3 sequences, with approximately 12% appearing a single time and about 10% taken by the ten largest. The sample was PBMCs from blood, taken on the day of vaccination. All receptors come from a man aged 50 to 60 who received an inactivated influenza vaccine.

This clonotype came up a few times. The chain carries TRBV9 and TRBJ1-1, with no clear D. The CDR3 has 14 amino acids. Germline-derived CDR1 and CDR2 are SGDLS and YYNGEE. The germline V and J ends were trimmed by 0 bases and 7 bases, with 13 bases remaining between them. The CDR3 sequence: CASSVEATINEAFF. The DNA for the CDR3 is TGTGCCAGCAGCGTAGAGGCGACAATTAATGAAGCTTTCTTT.

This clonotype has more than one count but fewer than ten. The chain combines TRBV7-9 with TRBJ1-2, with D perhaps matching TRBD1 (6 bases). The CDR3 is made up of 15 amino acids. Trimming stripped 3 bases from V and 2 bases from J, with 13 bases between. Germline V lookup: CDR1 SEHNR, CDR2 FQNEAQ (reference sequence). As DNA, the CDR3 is TGTGCCAGCAGCTTTGGAGGGGGGACCAACTATGGCTACACCTTC. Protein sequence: CASSFGGGTNYGYTF.

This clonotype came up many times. CDR3 sequence reads: CSARVGTANTEAFF. DNA for the CDR3: TGCAGTGCTAGAGTCGGGACCGCGAACACTGAAGCTTTCTTT. The chain uses TRBV20-1 and TRBJ1-1, with a possible D match to TRBD1 (5 bases). Trimming shortened V by 1 base and J by 1 base, and 10 bases separated the two germline ends. Germline CDR1 is DFQATT and CDR2 is SNEGSKA (reference sequence). CDR3 size: 14 residues.

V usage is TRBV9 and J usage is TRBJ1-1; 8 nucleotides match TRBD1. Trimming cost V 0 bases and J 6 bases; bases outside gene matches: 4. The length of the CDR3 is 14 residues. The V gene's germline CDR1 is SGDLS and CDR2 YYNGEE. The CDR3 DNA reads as TGTGCCAGCAGCGTAGGATCAGGGGGCCCTGAAGCTTTCTTT. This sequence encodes CASSVGSGGPEAFF.

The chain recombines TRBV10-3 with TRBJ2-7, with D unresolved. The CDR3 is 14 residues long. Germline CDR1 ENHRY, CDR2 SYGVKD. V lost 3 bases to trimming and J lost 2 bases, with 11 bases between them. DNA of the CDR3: TGTGCCATCAGTGATCCCCGGATTACCTACGAGCAGTACTTC. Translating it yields CAISDPRITYEQYF.

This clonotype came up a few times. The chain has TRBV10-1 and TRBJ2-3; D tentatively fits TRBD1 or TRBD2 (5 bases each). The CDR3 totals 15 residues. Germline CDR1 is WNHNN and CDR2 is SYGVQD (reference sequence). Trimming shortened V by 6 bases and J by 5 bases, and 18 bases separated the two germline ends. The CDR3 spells CASSSRDARGDTQYF. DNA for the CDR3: TGCGCCAGCAGCTCCCGGGACGCCCGAGGAGATACGCAGTATTTT.

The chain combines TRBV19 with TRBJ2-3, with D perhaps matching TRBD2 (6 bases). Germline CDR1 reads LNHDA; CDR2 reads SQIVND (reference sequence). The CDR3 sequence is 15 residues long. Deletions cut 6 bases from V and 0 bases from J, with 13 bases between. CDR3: CASSYPGVSTDTQYF. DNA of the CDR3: TGTGCCAGTAGCTATCCGGGGGTGAGCACAGATACGCAGTATTTT.

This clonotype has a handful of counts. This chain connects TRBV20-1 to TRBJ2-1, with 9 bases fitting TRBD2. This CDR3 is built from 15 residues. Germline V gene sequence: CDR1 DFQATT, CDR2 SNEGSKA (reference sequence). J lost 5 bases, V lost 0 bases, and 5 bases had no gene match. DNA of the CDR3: TGCAGTGCTAGAGAACCCCGACTAGCGGACAATGAGCAGTTCTTC. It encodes CSAREPRLADNEQFF.

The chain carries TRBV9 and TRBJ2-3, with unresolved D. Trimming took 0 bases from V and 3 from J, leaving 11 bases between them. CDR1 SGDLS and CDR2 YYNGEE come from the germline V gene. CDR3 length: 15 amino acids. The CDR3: CASSVVVGPTDTQYF. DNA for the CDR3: TGTGCCAGCAGCGTAGTAGTAGGACCTACAGATACGCAGTATTTT.

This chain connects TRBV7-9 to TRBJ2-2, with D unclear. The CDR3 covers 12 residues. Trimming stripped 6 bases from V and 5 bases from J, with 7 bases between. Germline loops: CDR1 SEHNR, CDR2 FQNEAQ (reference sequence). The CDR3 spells CASRWATGELFF. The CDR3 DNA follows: TGTGCCAGCAGGTGGGCGACCGGGGAGCTGTTTTTT.

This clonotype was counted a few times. CDR3 in amino acids: CASSDPGGRGNTIYF. The CDR3 nucleotides are TGTGCCAGCAGCGATCCTGGAGGGAGAGGAAACACCATATATTTT. The chain joins TRBV12-3 or TRBV12-4 to TRBJ1-3, with D unresolved. Deletions cut 6 bases from V and 4 bases from J, with 16 bases between. The CDR3 runs 15 residues.

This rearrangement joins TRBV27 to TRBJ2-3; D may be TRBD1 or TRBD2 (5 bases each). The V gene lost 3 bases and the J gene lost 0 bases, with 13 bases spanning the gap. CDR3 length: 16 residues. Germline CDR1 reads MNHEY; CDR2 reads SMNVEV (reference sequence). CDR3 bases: TGTGCCAGCAGTTTGGGTCAGGGACCCAGCACAGATACGCAGTATTTT. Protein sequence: CASSLGQGPSTDTQYF.

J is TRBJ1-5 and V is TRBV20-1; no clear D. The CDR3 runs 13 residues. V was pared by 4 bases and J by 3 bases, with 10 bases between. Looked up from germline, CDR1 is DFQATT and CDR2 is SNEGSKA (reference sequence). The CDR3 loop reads CSATTTTNQPQHF. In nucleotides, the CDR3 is TGCAGTGCTACGACGACCACCAATCAGCCCCAGCATTTT.

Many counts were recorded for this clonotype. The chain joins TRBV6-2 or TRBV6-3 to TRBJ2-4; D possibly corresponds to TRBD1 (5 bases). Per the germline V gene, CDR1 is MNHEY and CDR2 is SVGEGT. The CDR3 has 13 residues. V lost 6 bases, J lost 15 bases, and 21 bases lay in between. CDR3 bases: TGTGCCAGCAGGACCGACAGCTATGCCCCTTCGTACTTC. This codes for CASRTDSYAPSYF.

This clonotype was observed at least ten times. The CDR3 DNA reads TGTGCCAGCAGTGTAGCGGGGGGTCCAGATACGCAGTATTTT. This gives the protein CASSVAGGPDTQYF. The chain has TRBV2 and TRBJ2-3, with TRBD2 identical over 10 bases. V shed 4 bases, J shed 4 bases, and the junction held 2 bases outside the gene matches. This CDR3 is built from 14 residues. Germline V lookup: CDR1 SNHLY, CDR2 FYNNEI.

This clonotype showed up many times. The CDR3, as DNA: TGCAGTGCTAGAGAGCATTGGGCGGGTGGGACCTACAATGAGCAGTTCTTC. This translates into CSAREHWAGGTYNEQFF. The chain carries TRBV20-1 and TRBJ2-1; TRBD2 might be the D (5 bases). In germline, CDR1 is DFQATT, CDR2 SNEGSKA (reference sequence). V lost 0 bases to trimming and J lost 2 bases, with 17 bases between them. The CDR3 covers 17 residues.

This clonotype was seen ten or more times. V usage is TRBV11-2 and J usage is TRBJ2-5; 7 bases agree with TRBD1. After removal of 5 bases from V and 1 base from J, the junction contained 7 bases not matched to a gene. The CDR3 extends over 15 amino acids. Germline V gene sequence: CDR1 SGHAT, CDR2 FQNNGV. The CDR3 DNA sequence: TGTGCCAGCAGCCCAATTGGGACAGTCCAAGAGACCCAGTACTTC. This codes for CASSPIGTVQETQYF.

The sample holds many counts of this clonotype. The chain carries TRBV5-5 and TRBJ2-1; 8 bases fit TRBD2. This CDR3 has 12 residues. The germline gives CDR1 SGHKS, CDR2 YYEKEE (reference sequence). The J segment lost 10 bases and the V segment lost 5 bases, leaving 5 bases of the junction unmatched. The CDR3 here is CASRILADEQFF. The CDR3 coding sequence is TGTGCCAGCAGGATACTAGCGGACGAGCAGTTCTTC.

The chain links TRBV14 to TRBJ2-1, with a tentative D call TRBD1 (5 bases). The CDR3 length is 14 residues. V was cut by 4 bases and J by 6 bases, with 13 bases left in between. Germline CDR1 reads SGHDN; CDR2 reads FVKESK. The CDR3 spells CASSRRKGINEQFF. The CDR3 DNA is TGTGCCAGCAGCCGCAGAAAGGGGATCAATGAGCAGTTCTTC.

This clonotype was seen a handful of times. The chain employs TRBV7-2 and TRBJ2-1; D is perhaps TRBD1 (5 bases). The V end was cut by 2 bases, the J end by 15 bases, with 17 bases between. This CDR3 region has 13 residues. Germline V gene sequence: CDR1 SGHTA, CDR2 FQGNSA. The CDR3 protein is CASSLSHLDSRFF. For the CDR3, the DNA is TGTGCCAGCAGCTTATCCCACTTAGACAGTAGGTTCTTC.

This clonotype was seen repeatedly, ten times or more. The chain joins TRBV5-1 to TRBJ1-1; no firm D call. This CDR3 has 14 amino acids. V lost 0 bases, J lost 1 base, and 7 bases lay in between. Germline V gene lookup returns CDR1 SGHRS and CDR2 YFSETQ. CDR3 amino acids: CASSLDTWNTEAFF. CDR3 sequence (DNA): TGCGCCAGCAGCTTGGATACTTGGAACACTGAAGCTTTCTTT.

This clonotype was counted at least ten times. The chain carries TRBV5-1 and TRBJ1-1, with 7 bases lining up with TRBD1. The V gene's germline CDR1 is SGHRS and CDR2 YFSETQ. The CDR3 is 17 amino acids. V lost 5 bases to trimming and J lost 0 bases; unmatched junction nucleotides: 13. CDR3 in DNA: TGCGCCAGCAGTAGTACCGGGACAGCCTTTTTGAACACTGAAGCTTTCTTT. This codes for CASSSTGTAFLNTEAFF.

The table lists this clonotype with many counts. The CDR3 spells CASSFSMRGELFF. CDR3 sequence (DNA): TGTGCCAGCAGTTTTTCCATGCGGGGGGAGCTGTTTTTT. This chain connects TRBV28 to TRBJ2-2; D uncertain. V was pared by 3 bases and J by 8 bases, with 10 bases between. This CDR3 is built from 13 residues. CDR1 and CDR2 (germline): MDHEN, SYDVKM.

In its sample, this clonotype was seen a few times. CDR3 bases: TGTGCCAGCAGCCAGGCAGACTACGAGCAGTACTTC. As protein: CASSQADYEQYF. This sequence joins TRBV3-1 and TRBJ2-7; D gene unclear. CDR3 size: 12 residues. The ends were cut back, 3 bases at V and 3 bases at J, with 6 bases in the middle. From germline, CDR1 is LGHDT and CDR2 YNNKEL (reference sequence).

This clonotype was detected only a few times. Written as DNA, the CDR3 is TGTGCCAGCCGACAGGGTTTTAATCAGCCCCAGCATTTT. Translating it yields CASRQGFNQPQHF. The chain has TRBV6-2 or TRBV6-3 and TRBJ1-5, with 7 positions matching TRBD1. CDR1 MNHEY and CDR2 SVGEGT come from the germline V gene. The CDR3 covers 13 residues. Trimming removed 8 bases from V and 4 bases from J; junction bases left unmatched: 5.

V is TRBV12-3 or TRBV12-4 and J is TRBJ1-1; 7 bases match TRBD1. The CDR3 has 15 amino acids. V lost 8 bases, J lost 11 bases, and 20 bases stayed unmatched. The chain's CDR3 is CASEPGRAGDRTAFF. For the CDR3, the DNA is TGTGCCAGCGAGCCCGGTCGGGCGGGGGACAGAACGGCTTTCTTT.

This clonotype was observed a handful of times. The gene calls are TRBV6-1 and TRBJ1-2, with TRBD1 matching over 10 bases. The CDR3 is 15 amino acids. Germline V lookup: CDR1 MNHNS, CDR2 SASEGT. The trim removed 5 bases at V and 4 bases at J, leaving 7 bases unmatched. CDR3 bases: TGTGCCAGCAGTACCAGACAGGGGGCGATCTATGGCTACACCTTC. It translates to CASSTRQGAIYGYTF.

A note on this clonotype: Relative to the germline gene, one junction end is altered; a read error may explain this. For the CDR3, the DNA is TGTGTCAGCAGTTTAGGCGCGGGAGGAAACAATGAGCAGTTCTTC. This gives the protein CVSSLGAGGNNEQFF. This chain uses TRBV28 with TRBJ2-1; 8 bases are shared with TRBD2. This CDR3 has 15 residues. Germline V CDR1 and CDR2: MDHEN, SYDVKM. The full variable domain, rest sourced from reference TRBV28 and TRBJ2-1, is DVKVTQSSRYLVKRTGEKVFLECVQDMDHENMFWYRQDPGLGLRLIYFSYDVKMKEKGDIPEGYSVSREKKERFSLILESASTNQTSMYLCVSSLGAGGNNEQFFGPGTRLTVL.

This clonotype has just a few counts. In nucleotides, the CDR3 is TGTGCCAGCTCACCAACAGTCATGAACACTGAAGCTTTCTTT. It translates to CASSPTVMNTEAFF. The chain employs TRBV18 and TRBJ1-1; D ambiguous. Between the trimmed V and J ends, which lost 2 bases and 0 bases, there was a span of 7 bases. The CDR3 has 14 residues. CDR1 KGHSH and CDR2 LQKENI come from the germline V gene. The full variable domain, completed using reference TRBV18 and TRBJ1-1, is NAGVMQNPRHLVRRRGQEARLRCSPMKGHSHVYWYRQLPEEGLKFMVYLQKENIIDESGMPKERFSAEFPKEGPSILRIQQVVRGDSAAYFCASSPTVMNTEAFFGQGTRLTVV.